The TCR beta chain under discussion was sequenced for a study of CD4 T cells in relation to SARS-CoV-2 and coronaviruses. Before the COVID-19 pandemic, during about 2011-2019, CD4+ T cells were taken from unexposed donors. The assay was immunoSEQ multiplex PCR, and TCRdb's table has in-frame clones only and misses some. Of around 70,000 clones listed, about nine tenths are singletons. This CDR3 has 15 amino acids. Germline loops: CDR1 SGHRS, CDR2 YFSETQ. With 4 bases removed from V and 2 bases from J, the gap between germline ends came to 15 bases. This TCR was recovered from a human donor in good health. This chain links TRBV5-1 with TRBJ1-1; the D is unclear. Sequencing used memory CD4+ T cells from PBMCs. The CDR3 here is CASSPRVGLNTEAFF. CDR3 sequence (DNA): TGCGCCAGCAGCCCAAGGGTCGGCCTTAACACTGAAGCTTTCTTT.